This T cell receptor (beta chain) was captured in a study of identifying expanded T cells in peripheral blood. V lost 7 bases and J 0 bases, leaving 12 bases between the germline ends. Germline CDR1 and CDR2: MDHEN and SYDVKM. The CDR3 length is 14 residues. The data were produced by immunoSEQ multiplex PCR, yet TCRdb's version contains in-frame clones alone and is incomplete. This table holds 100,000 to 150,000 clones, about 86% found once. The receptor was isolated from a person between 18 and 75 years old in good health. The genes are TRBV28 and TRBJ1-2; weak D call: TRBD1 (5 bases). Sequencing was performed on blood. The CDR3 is CASTGRITNYGYTF. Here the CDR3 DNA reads TGTGCCAGCACGGGACGGATCACTAACTATGGCTACACCTTC.